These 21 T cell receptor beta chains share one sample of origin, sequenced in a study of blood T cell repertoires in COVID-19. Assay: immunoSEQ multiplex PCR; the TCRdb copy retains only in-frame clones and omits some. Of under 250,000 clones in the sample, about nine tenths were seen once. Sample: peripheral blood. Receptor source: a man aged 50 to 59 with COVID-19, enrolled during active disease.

The CDR3 region is CASSLLGGDTEAFF. The CDR3 nucleotides read TGTGCCAGCAGCTTGTTAGGGGGTGACACTGAAGCTTTCTTT. The rearrangement joins TRBV5-6 to TRBJ1-1; a possible D gene is TRBD1 (6 bases). The germline V and J ends were trimmed by 1 base and 3 bases, with 10 bases remaining between them. The CDR3 has 14 residues. Germline assignment: CDR1 SGHDT and CDR2 YYEEEE. Together with reference TRBV5-6 and TRBJ1-1, the CDR3 gives the full variable domain: DAGVTQSPTHLIKTRGQQVTLRCSPKSGHDTVSWYQQALGQGPQFIFQYYEEEERQRGNFPDRFSGHQFPNYSSELNVNALLLGDSALYLCASSLLGGDTEAFFGQGTRLTVV.

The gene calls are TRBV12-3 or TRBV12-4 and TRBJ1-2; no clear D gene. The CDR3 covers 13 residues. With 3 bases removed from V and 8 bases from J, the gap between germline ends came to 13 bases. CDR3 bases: TGTGCCAGCAGTTTCGGGTCACCACTGGGCTACACCTTC. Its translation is CASSFGSPLGYTF.

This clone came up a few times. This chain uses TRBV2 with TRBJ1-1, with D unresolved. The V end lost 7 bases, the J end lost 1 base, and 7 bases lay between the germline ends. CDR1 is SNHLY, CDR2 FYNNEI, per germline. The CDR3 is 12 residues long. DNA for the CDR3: TGTGCCAGCATTCGGTCGAACACTGAAGCTTTCTTT. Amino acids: CASIRSNTEAFF.

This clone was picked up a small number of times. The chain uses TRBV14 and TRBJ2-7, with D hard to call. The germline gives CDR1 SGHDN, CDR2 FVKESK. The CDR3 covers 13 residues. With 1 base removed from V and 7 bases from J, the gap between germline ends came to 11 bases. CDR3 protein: CASSQGVGREQYF. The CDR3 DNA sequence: TGTGCCAGCAGCCAAGGTGTGGGCCGAGAGCAGTACTTC.

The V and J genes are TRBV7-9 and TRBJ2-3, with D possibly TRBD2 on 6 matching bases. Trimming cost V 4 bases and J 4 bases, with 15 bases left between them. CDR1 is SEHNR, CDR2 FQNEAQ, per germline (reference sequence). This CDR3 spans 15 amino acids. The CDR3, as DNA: TGTGCCAGCAGCTCCGGGGGTGCGGGCCCAGATACGCAGTATTTT. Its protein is CASSSGGAGPDTQYF.

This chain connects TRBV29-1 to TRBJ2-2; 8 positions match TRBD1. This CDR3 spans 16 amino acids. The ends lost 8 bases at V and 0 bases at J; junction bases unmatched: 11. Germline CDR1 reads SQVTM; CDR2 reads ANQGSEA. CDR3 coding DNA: TGCAGCCCCCGCTCCTCAGGGGGCTCGAACACCGGGGAGCTGTTTTTT. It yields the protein CSPRSSGGSNTGELFF.

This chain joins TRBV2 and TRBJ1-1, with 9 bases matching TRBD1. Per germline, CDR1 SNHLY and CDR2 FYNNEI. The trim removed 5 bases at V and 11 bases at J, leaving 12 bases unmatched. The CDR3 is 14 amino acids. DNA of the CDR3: TGTGCCAGCAGTCCAGGGACAGGGTCTAGGTGGGCTTTCTTT. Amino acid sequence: CASSPGTGSRWAFF.

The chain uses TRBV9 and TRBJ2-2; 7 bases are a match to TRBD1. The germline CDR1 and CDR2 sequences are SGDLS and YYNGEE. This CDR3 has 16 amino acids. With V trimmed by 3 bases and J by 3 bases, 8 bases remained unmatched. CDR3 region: CASSAIGTAYTGELFF. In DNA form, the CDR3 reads TGTGCCAGCAGCGCGATCGGGACAGCGTACACCGGGGAGCTGTTTTTT.

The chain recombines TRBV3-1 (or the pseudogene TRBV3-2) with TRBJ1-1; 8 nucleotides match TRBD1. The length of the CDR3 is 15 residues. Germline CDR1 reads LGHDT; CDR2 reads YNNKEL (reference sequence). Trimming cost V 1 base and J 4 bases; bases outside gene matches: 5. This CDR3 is CASSQGQGLGTEAFF. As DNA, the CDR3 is TGTGCCAGCAGCCAAGGACAGGGGCTGGGCACTGAAGCTTTCTTT.

The CDR3 region has the DNA TGTGCCAGCAGCTTAGCGCCTACTAGCGACTACGAGCAGTACTTC. It encodes CASSLAPTSDYEQYF. This chain connects TRBV7-9 to TRBJ2-7; TRBD2 matches at 7 bases. With V trimmed by 0 bases and J by 3 bases, 5 bases remained unmatched. Germline V gene lookup returns CDR1 SEHNR and CDR2 FQNEAQ (reference sequence). The CDR3 runs to 15 residues.

This chain's CDR3 is CASSFSTGTGGNQPQHF. CDR3 in DNA: TGTGCCAGCAGTTTTTCTACCGGGACAGGGGGCAATCAGCCCCAGCATTTT. The chain is built from TRBV28 and TRBJ1-5; 10 positions agree with TRBD1. The germline CDR1 and CDR2 sequences are MDHEN and SYDVKM. J was trimmed by 2 bases and V by 3 bases; bases with no gene match: 7. This CDR3 is built from 17 residues.

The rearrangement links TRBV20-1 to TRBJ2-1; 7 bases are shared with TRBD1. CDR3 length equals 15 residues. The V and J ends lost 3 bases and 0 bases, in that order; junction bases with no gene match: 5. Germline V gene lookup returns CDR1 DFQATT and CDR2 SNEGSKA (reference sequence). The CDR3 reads CSASRDSDSYNEQFF. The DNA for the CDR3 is TGCAGTGCTAGTAGGGACAGTGACTCCTACAATGAGCAGTTCTTC.

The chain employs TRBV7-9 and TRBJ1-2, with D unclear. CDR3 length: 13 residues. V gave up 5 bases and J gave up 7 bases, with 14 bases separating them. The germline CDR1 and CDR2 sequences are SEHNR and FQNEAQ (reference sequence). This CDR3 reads CASSPLNNGGYTF. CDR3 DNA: TGTGCCAGCAGCCCACTCAATAACGGTGGCTACACCTTC.

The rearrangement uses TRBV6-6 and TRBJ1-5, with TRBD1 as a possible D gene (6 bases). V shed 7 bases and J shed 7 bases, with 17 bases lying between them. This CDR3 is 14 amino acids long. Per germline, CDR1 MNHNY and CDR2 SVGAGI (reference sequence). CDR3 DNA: TGTGCCAGCACCCTGGACAGCCCCGGGCAGCCCCAGCATTTT. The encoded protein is CASTLDSPGQPQHF.

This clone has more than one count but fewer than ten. The CDR3 DNA follows: TGCGCCAGCAGCTTGAAGCGGCCAGGGGATATAGATACGCAGTATTTT. It encodes CASSLKRPGDIDTQYF. The V and J genes are TRBV5-1 and TRBJ2-3; D possibly corresponds to TRBD1 (6 bases). Per the germline V gene, CDR1 is SGHRS and CDR2 is YFSETQ. Trimming left V 1 base short and J 5 bases short, with 17 bases between. The CDR3 has 16 amino acids.

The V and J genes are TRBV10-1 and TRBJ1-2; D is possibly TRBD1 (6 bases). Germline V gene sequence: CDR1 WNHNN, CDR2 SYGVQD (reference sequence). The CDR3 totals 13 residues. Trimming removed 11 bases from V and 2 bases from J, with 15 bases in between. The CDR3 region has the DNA TGCGCCCGACAACGGGACACAAACTATGGCTACACCTTC. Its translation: CARQRDTNYGYTF.

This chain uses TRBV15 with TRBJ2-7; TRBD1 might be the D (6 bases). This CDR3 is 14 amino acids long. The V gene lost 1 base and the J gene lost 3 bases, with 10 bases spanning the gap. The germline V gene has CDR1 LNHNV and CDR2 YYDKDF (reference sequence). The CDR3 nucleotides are TGTGCCACCAGCAGAGCTACGGACAGCTACGAGCAGTACTTC. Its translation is CATSRATDSYEQYF.

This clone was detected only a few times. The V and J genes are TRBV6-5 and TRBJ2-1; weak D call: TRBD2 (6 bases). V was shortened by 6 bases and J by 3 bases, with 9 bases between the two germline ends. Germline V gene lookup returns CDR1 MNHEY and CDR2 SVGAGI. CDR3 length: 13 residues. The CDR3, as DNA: TGTGCCAGCAGGGTTAGCGGCTACAATGAGCAGTTCTTC. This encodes CASRVSGYNEQFF.

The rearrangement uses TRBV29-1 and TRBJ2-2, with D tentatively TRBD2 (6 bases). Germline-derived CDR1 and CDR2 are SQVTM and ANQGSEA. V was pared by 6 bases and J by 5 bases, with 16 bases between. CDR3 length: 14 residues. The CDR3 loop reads CSVRPGGRTGELFF. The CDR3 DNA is TGCAGCGTCCGCCCCGGGGGTAGGACCGGGGAGCTGTTTTTT.

The CDR3 DNA reads TGTGCCAGCACCAGACAGATCACCGGGGAGCTGTTTTTT. Its protein product is CASTRQITGELFF. This chain joins TRBV2 and TRBJ2-2, with TRBD1 as a possible D gene (5 bases). This CDR3 has 13 amino acids. CDR1 is SNHLY and CDR2 is FYNNEI in the germline V gene. The germline V and J ends were trimmed by 7 bases and 4 bases, with 10 bases remaining between them.

CDR3 nucleotides: TGTGCCACCCGGATAGCGGGAGTTGGAGATACGCAGTATTTT. This encodes CATRIAGVGDTQYF. The gene calls are TRBV27 and TRBJ2-3; 9 bases are a match to TRBD2. The germline gives CDR1 MNHEY, CDR2 SMNVEV (reference sequence). V trimming: 10 bases; J trimming: 5 bases; junction bases outside the gene matches: 10. The CDR3 has 14 residues.